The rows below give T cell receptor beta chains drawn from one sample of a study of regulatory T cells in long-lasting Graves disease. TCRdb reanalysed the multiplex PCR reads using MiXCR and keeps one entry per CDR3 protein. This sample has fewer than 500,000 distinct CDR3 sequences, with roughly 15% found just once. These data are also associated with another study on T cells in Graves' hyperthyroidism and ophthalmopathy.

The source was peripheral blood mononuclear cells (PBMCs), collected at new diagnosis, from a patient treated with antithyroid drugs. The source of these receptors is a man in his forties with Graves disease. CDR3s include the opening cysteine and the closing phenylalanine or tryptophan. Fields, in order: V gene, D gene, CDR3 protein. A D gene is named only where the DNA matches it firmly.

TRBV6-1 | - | CAPQVRLGGAPIEQYF
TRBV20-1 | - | CSARGAPLTGGTYEQYF
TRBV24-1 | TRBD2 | CATGEGVSTDTQYF
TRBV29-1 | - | CSVGAARTASADTQYF
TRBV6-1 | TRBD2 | CASSPRLAGGYEQFF
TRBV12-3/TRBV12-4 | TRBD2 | CASSPLAGVRYEQYF
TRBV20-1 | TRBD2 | CSAAGNLGGSGANVLTF
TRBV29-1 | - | CSAEGTSGLVYEQYF
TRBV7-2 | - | CASSLLGYNEQFF
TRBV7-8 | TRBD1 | CASRGPGQGNQPQHF
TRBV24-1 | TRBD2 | CATSDPGLAGVLDTQYF
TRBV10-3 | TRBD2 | CAISRGLAGRNEQFF
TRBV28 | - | CASSFVDAISNEQFF
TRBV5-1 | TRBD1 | CASSEAGGVTGELFF
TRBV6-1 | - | CASRARGSYNEQFF
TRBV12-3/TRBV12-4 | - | CASSQNSNQPQHF
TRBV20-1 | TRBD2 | CSARDQRLAATGELFF
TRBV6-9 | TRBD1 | CASSYRDSNNEQFF
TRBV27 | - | CASSGWGPGGEKLFF
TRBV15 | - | CATSRALDYGYTF
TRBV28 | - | CASSLEGPGARYSNQPQHF
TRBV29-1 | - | CSALSSSSYNEQFF
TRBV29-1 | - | CSVDAGNTGELFF
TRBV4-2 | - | CASSQGRTSTGYTF
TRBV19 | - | CASRGPETQYF
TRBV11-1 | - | CASSHRDGGYEQYF
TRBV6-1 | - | CASSRGGVQPQHF
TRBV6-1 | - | CASSHRSNQPQHF
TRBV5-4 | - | CASSRDSRSYEQYF
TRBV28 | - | CASSLSVETGELFF
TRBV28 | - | CASSLHSDTEAFF
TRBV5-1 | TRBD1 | CASSLGQGAFATNEKLFF
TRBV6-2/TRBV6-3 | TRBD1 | CASRGTGGYEQFF
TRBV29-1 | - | CSALDGENEKLFF
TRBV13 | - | CASSKGGRAFLYEQYF
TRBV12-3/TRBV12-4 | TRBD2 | CASFRLVGEGNTGELFF
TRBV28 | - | CASSFPRAGNEQFF
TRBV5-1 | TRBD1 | CASSFSQGEFTGELFF
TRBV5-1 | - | CASSLVSRRYSPLHF
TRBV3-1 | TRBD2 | CASSHRNHGGKSYEQYF